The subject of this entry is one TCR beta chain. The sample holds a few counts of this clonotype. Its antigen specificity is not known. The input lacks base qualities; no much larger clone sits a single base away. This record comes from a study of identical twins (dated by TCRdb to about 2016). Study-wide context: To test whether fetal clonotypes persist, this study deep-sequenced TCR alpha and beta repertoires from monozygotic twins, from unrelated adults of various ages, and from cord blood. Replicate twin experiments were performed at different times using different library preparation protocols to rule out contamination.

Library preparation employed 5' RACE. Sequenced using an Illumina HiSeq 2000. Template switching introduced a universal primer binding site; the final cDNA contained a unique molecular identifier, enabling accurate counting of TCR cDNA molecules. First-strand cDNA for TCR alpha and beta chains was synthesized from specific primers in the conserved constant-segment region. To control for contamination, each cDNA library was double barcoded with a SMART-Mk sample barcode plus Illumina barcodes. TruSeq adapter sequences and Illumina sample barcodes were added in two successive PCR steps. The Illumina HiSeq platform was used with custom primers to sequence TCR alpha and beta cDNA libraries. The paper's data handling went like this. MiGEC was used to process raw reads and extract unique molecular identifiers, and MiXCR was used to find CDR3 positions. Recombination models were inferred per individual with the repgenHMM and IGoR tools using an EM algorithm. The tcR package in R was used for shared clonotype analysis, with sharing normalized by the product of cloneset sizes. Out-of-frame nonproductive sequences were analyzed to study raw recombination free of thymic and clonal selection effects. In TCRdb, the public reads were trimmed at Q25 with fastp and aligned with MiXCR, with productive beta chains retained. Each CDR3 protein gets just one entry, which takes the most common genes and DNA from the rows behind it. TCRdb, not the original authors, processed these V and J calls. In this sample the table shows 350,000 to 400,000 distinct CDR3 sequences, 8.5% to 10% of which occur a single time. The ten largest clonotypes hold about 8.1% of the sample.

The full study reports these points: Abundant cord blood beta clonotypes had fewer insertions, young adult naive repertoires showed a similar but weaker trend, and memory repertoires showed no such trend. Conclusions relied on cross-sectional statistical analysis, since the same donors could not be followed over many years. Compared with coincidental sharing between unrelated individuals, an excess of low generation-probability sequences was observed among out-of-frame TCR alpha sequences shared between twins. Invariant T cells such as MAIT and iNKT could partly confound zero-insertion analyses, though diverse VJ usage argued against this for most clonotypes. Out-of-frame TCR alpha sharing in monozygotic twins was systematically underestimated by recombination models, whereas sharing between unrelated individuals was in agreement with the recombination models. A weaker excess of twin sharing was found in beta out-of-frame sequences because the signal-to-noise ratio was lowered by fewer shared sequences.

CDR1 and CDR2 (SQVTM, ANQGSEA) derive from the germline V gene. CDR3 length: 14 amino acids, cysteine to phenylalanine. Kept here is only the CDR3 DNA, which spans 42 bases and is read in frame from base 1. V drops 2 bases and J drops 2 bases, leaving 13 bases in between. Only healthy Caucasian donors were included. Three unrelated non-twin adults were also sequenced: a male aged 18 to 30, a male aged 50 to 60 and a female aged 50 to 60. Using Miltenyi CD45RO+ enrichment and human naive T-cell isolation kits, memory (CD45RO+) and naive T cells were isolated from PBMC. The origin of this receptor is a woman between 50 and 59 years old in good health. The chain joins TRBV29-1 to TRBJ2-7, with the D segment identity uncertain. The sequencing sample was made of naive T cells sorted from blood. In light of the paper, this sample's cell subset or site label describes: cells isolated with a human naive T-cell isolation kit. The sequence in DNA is TGCAGCGTTGAATTAGGGCGGATCCCCTACGAGCAGTACTTC. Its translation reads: CSVELGRIPYEQYF.